This TCR beta chain was documented in a study of cytomegalovirus exposure and HLA in healthy donors. Per the germline V gene, CDR1 is LNHDA and CDR2 is SQIVND (reference sequence). This CDR3 comprises 14 residues. V dropped 6 bases and J dropped 2 bases, with 14 bases sitting between them. PCR amplification relied on 60 Vbeta primers (plus 13 Jbeta primers). Assay used: immunoSEQ multiplex PCR; TCRdb lists only in-frame clones, some missing. The sample has around 130,000 clones; roughly two thirds are singletons. The receptor's source is a man aged 25 to 45 in good health and CMV-seropositive. Specimen: PBMCs. The J gene is TRBJ2-7, the V gene TRBV19; no definite D call. The CDR3 DNA reads TGTGCCAGTAGAAATTTTGCAAGCCCCTACGAGCAGTACTTC. Its translation: CASRNFASPYEQYF.